This T cell receptor (beta chain) emerged from a study of CD8+ T cells in alopecia areata. The CDR3 totals 15 residues. CDR1 and CDR2 (germline): LNHNV, YYDKDF (reference sequence). With V trimmed by 4 bases and J by 0 bases, 4 bases remained unmatched. Findings and limits, study-wide: Sequence data from scalp samples additionally include resident alphabeta T cells of normal skin. Clarity of TCR sharing across patients fell short of that in mice, possibly HLA-related.

Concerning this clone itself: Its antigen remains unknown.

Sequencing relied on a cDNA template that was reverse transcribed from extracted RNA. The assay was immunoSEQ multiplex PCR, and TCRdb's table has in-frame clones only and misses some. The table has a few hundred thousand clones, about 61% seen once; the top ten hold over 4%. Sequenced material: CD8+ T cells sorted from blood. V is TRBV15 and J is TRBJ1-1; 8 positions agree with TRBD1. The receptor's source is a human donor in good health. Here the CDR3 reads CATSTRTGMNTEAFF. The CDR3 DNA reads TGTGCCACCAGCACCAGGACAGGGATGAACACTGAAGCTTTCTTT.